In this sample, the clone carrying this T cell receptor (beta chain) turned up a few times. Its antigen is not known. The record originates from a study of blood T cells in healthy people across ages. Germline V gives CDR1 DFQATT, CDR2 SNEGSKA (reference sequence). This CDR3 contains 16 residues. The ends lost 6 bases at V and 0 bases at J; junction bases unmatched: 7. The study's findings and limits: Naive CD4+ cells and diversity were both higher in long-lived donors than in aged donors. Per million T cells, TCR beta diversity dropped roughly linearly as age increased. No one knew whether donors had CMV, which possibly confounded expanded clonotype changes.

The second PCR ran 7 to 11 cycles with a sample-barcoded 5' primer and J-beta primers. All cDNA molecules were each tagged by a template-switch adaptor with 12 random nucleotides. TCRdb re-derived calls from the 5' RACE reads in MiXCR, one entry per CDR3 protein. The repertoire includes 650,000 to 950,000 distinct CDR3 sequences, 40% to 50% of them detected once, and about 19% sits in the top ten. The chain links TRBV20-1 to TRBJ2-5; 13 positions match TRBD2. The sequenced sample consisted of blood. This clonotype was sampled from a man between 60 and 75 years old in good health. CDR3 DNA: TGCAGTGCCCCGGGACTAGCGGGATGGGACCAAGAGACCCAGTACTTC. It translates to CSAPGLAGWDQETQYF.